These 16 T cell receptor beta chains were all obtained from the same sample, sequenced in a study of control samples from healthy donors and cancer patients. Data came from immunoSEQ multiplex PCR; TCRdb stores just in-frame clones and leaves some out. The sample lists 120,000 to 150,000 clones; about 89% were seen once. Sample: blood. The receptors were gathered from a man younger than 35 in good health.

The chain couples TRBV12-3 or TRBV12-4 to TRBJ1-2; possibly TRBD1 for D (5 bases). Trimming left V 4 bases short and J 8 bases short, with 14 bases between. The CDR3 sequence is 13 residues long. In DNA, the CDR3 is TGTGCCAGCAGTTGGGGCGCAACGGGCGGCTACACCTTC. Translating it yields CASSWGATGGYTF.

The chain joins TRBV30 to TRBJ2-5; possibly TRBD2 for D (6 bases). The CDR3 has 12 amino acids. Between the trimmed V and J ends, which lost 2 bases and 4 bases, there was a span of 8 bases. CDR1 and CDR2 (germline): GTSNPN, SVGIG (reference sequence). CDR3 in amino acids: CAWSPEGETQYF. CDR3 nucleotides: TGTGCCTGGAGTCCGGAGGGAGAGACCCAGTACTTC.

CDR3 nucleotide sequence: TGCGCCAGCAGTCAGGGACCCGGGACAGGGTCTTACGAGCAGTACTTC. Protein sequence: CASSQGPGTGSYEQYF. The gene calls are TRBV4-1 and TRBJ2-7; 9 nucleotides align to TRBD1. Germline V gene sequence: CDR1 MGHRA, CDR2 YSYEKL. There are 16 residues in the CDR3. J was trimmed by 4 bases and V by 6 bases; bases with no gene match: 13.

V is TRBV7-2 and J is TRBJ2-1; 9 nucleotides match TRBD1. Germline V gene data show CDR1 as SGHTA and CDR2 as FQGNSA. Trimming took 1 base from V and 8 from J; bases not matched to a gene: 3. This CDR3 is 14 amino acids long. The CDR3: CASSLGTGVHEQFF. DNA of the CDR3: TGTGCCAGCAGCTTAGGGACAGGGGTGCATGAGCAGTTCTTC.

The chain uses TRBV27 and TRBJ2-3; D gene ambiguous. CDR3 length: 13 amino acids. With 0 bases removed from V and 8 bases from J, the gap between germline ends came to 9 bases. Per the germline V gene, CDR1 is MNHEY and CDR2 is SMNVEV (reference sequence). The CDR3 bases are TGTGCCAGCAGTTTATCCGTGGAGTTTACGCAGTATTTT. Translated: CASSLSVEFTQYF.

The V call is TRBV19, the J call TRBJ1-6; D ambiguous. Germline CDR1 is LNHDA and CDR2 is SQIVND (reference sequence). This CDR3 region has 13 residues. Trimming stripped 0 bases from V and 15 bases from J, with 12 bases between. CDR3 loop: CASSIDLTTDLHF. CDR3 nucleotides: TGTGCCAGTAGTATAGATCTGACAACTGACCTCCACTTT. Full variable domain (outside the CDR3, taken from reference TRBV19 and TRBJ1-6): DGGITQSPKYLFRKEGQNVTLSCEQNLNHDAMYWYRQDPGQGLRLIYYSQIVNDFQKGDIAEGYSVSREKKESFPLTVTSAQKNPTAFYLCASSIDLTTDLHFGNGTRLTVT.

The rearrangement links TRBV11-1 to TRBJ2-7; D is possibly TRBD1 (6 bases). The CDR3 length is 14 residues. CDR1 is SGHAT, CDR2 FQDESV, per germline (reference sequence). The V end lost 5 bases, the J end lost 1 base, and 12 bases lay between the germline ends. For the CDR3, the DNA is TGTGCCAGCAGCCCAGAACAGGGTTCCTACGAGCAGTACTTC. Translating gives CASSPEQGSYEQYF.

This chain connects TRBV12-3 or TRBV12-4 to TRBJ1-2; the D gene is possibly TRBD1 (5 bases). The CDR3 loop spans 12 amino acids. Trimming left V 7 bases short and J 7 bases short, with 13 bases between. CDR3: CASILRVSGYTF. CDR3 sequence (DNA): TGTGCCAGCATCCTCAGGGTTTCTGGCTACACCTTC.

In DNA form, the CDR3 reads TGTGCCAGCGGCCGGGACAGGGGGTTTGGCGAGCAGTACTTC. Translating it yields CASGRDRGFGEQYF. This chain connects TRBV6-5 to TRBJ2-7; 11 nucleotides align to TRBD1. This CDR3 region has 14 residues. With V trimmed by 8 bases and J by 6 bases, 9 bases remained unmatched. CDR1 and CDR2 from the germline V gene are MNHEY and SVGAGI.

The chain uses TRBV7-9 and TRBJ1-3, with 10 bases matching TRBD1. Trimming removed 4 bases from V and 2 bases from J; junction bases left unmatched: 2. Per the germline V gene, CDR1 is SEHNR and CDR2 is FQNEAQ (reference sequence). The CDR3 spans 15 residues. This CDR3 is CASSWGTGAGNTIYF. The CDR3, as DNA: TGTGCCAGCAGCTGGGGGACAGGGGCTGGAAACACCATATATTTT.

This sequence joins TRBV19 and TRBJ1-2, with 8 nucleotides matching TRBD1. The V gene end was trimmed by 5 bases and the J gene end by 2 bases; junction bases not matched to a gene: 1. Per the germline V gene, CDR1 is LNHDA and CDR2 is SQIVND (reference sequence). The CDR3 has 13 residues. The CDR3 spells CASSRTGNYGYTF. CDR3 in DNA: TGTGCCAGTAGTCGGACAGGGAACTATGGCTACACCTTC.

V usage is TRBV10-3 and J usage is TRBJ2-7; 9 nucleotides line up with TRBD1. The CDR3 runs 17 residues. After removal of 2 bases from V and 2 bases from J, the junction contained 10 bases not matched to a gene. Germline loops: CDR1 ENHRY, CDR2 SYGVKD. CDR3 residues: CAISERLGTGRPYEQYF. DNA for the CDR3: TGTGCCATCAGTGAGCGACTCGGGACAGGGAGGCCCTACGAGCAGTACTTC.

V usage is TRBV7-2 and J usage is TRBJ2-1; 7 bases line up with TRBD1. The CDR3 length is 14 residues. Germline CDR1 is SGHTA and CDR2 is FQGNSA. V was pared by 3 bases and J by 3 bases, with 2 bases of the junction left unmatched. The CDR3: CASSFRDSYNEQFF. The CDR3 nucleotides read TGTGCCAGCAGCTTCCGGGACAGCTACAATGAGCAGTTCTTC. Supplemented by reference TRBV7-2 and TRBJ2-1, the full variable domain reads GAGVSQSPSNKVTEKGKDVELRCDPISGHTALYWYRQSLGQGLEFLIYFQGNSAPDKSGLPSDRFSAERTGGSVSTLTIQRTQQEDSAVYLCASSFRDSYNEQFFGPGTRLTVL.

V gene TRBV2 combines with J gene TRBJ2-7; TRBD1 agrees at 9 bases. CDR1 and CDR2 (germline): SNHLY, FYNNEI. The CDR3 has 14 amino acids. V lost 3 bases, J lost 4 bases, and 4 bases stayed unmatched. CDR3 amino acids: CASSEGQGDYEQYF. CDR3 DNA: TGTGCCAGCAGTGAGGGACAGGGTGATTACGAGCAGTACTTC. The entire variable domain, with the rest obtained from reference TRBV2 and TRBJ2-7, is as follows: EPEVTQTPSHQVTQMGQEVILRCVPISNHLYFYWYRQILGQKVEFLVSFYNNEISEKSEIFDDQFSVERPDGSNFTLKIRSTKLEDSAMYFCASSEGQGDYEQYFGPGTRLTVT.

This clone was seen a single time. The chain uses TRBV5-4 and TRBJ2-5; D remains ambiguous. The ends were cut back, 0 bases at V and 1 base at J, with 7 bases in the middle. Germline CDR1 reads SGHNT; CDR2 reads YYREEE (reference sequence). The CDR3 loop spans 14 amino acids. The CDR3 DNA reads TGTGCCAGCAGCTTGGTTCAAGCCCAAGAGACCCAGTACTTC. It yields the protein CASSLVQAQETQYF. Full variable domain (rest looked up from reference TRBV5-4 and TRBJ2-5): ETGVTQSPTHLIKTRGQQVTLRCSSQSGHNTVSWYQQALGQGPQFIFQYYREEENGRGNFPPRFSGLQFPNYSSELNVNALELDDSALYLCASSLVQAQETQYFGPGTRLLVL.

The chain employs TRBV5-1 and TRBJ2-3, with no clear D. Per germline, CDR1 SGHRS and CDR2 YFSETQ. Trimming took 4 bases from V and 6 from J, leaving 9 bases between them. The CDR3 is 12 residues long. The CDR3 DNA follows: TGCGCCAGCAGCCCGGAGTCCGATACGCAGTATTTT. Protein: CASSPESDTQYF.